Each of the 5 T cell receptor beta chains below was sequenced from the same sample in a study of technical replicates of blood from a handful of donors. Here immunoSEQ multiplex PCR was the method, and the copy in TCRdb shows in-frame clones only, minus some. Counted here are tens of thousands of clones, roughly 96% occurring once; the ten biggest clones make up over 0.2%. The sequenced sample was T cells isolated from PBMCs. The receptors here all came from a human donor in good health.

The CDR3 DNA reads TGCGCCAGCAGCCCCACCGGGGGACGGGTCAATGAGCAGTTCTTC. Translating gives CASSPTGGRVNEQFF. This chain links TRBV5-1 with TRBJ2-1; the D gene is possibly TRBD2 (6 bases). The V gene lost 4 bases and the J gene lost 6 bases, with 17 bases spanning the gap. CDR3 size: 15 residues. Germline values: CDR1 SGHRS, CDR2 YFSETQ.

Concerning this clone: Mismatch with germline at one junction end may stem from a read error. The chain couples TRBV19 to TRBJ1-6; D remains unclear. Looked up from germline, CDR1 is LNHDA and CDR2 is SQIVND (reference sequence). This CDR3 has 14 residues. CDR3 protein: CASCAASFNSPLHF. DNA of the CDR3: TGTGCCAGTTGCGCCGCCTCCTTTAATTCACCCCTCCACTTT. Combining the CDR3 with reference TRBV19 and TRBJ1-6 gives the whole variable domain DGGITQSPKYLFRKEGQNVTLSCEQNLNHDAMYWYRQDPGQGLRLIYYSQIVNDFQKGDIAEGYSVSREKKESFPLTVTSAQKNPTAFYLCASCAASFNSPLHFGNGTRLTVT.

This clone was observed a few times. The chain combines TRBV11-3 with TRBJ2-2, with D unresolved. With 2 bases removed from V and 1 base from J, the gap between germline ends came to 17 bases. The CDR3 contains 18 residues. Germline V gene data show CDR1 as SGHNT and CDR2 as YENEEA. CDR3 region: CASSLNVLTSENTGELFF. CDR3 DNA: TGTGCCAGCAGCTTAAACGTCCTCACCTCAGAGAACACCGGGGAGCTGTTTTTT.

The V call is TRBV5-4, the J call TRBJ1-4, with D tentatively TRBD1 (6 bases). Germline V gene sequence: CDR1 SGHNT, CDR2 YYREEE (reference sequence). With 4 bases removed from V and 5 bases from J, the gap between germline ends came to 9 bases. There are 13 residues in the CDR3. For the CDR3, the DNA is TGTGCCAGCAGCCCAACAGGGAATGAAAAACTGTTTTTT. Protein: CASSPTGNEKLFF. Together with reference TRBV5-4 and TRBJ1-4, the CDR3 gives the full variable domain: ETGVTQSPTHLIKTRGQQVTLRCSSQSGHNTVSWYQQALGQGPQFIFQYYREEENGRGNFPPRFSGLQFPNYSSELNVNALELDDSALYLCASSPTGNEKLFFGSGTQLSVL.

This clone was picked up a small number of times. CDR3 sequence (DNA): TGTGCCAGCACCGGGTACTCGAACGGCTACACCTTC. The encoded protein is CASTGYSNGYTF. V is TRBV6-5 and J is TRBJ1-2, with D unclear. This CDR3 is 12 amino acids long. Trimming stripped 7 bases from V and 8 bases from J, with 14 bases between. CDR1 MNHEY and CDR2 SVGAGI come from the germline V gene.